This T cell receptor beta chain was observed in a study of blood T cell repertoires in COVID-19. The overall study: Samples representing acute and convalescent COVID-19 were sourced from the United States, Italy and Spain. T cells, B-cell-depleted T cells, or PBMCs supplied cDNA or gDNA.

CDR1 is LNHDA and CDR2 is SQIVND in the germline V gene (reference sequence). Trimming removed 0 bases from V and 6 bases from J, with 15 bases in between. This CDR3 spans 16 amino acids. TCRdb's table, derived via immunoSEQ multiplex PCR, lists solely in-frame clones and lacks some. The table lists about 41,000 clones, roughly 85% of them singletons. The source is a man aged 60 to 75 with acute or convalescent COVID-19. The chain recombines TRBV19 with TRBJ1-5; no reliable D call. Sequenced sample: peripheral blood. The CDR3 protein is CASSIDREGFIQPQHF. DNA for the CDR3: TGTGCCAGTAGTATAGATCGAGAGGGATTTATTCAGCCCCAGCATTTT.